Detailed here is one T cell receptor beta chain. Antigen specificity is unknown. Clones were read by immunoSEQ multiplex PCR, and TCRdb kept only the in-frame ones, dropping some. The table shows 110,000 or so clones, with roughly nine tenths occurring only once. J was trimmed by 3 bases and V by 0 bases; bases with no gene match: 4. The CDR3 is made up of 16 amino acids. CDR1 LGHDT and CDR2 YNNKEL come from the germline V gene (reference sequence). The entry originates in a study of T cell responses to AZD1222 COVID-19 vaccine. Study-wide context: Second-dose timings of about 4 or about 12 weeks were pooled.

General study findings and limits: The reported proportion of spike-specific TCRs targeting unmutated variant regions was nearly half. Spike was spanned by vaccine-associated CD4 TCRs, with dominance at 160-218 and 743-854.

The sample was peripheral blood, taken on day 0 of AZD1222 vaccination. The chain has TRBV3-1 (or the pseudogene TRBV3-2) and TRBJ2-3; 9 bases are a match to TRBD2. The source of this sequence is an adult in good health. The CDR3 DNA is TGTGCCAGCAGCCAAGAGGTAGCGGGAGCGACAGATACGCAGTATTTT. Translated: CASSQEVAGATDTQYF.